Presented here are 32 T cell receptor beta chains from one specimen sequenced in a study of blood T cell repertoires in COVID-19. Assay: immunoSEQ multiplex PCR; the TCRdb copy retains only in-frame clones and omits some. The profile covers about 150,000 clones, with 87% appearing a single time and less than 4.5% taken by the ten largest. The material sequenced was peripheral blood. These receptor sequences come from an older woman with active or convalescent COVID-19.

The chain recombines TRBV5-1 with TRBJ2-1, with 7 bases identical to TRBD2. V dropped 0 bases and J dropped 0; count of bases not matched to a gene: 3. The CDR3 spans 16 residues. Germline lookup yields CDR1 SGHRS and CDR2 YFSETQ. In nucleotides, the CDR3 is TGCGCCAGCAGCTTGGTTGGGGACTACTCCTACAATGAGCAGTTCTTC. Residues: CASSLVGDYSYNEQFF.

This clone was picked up a small number of times. The V and J genes are TRBV5-4 and TRBJ2-2; a weak D match, TRBD2 (6 bases). The CDR3 loop spans 16 amino acids. The V end was cut by 8 bases, the J end by 4 bases, with 21 bases between. Germline V gene lookup returns CDR1 SGHNT and CDR2 YYREEE (reference sequence). CDR3 sequence: CASFIQQGAGTGELFF. The CDR3 DNA is TGTGCCAGTTTCATACAGCAGGGAGCGGGCACCGGGGAGCTGTTTTTT.

The chain joins TRBV27 to TRBJ2-7; TRBD2 agrees at 8 bases. V gave up 2 bases and J gave up 5 bases; unmatched junction bases: 8. This CDR3 is 15 amino acids long. CDR1 and CDR2 (germline): MNHEY, SMNVEV (reference sequence). The CDR3 nucleotides read TGTGCCAGCAGTTTACGGGAGGGCAGGGCCCACGAGCAGTACTTC. Encoded protein: CASSLREGRAHEQYF.

This chain connects TRBV28 to TRBJ2-1; 8 bases are a match to TRBD2. Germline loops: CDR1 MDHEN, CDR2 SYDVKM. This CDR3 has 17 amino acids. J was trimmed by 0 bases and V by 7 bases; bases with no gene match: 11. In DNA form, the CDR3 reads TGTGCCAGCACTCATGGGCGGGGGGTGAGCTCCTACAATGAGCAGTTCTTC. Residues: CASTHGRGVSSYNEQFF.

The V and J genes are TRBV30 and TRBJ1-3, with 8 bases fitting TRBD1. Germline assignment: CDR1 GTSNPN and CDR2 SVGIG (reference sequence). V shed 4 bases and J 8 bases; nucleotides not matched to a gene: 13. The CDR3 consists of 15 residues. CDR3 nucleotide sequence: TGTGCCTGGATCCCGGACAGGGTTCTCCGAGACACCATATATTTT. Amino acids: CAWIPDRVLRDTIYF. Variable domain in full (rest from reference TRBV30 and TRBJ1-3): SQTIHQWPATLVQPVGSPLSLECTVEGTSNPNLYWYRQAAGRGLQLLFYSVGIGQISSEVPQNLSASRPQDRQFILSSKKLLLSDSGFYLCAWIPDRVLRDTIYFGEGSWLTVV.

This chain links TRBV10-3 with TRBJ2-1, with D possibly matching TRBD1 (5 bases). Germline CDR1 is ENHRY and CDR2 is SYGVKD. Trimming removed 3 bases from V and 7 bases from J, with 16 bases in between. The CDR3 has 15 amino acids. This chain's CDR3 is CAISDRGRVGNEQFF. CDR3 nucleotide sequence: TGTGCCATCAGTGACCGAGGCAGGGTGGGGAATGAGCAGTTCTTC.

This clone was seen a handful of times. The chain combines TRBV29-1 with TRBJ2-3; 12 nucleotides align to TRBD2. J was trimmed by 3 bases and V by 6 bases; bases with no gene match: 10. The CDR3 extends over 16 amino acids. CDR1 is SQVTM, CDR2 ANQGSEA, per germline. DNA of the CDR3: TGCAGCGTGGCGGGACTAGCGGGTGGCGGGACAGATACGCAGTATTTT. Translation: CSVAGLAGGGTDTQYF.

The chain recombines TRBV10-3 with TRBJ1-4; 8 bases line up with TRBD1. CDR1 ENHRY and CDR2 SYGVKD come from the germline V gene. J lost 6 bases, V lost 7 bases, and 4 bases had no gene match. This CDR3 contains 13 residues. CDR3 sequence: CAITDRADEKLFF. CDR3 nucleotide sequence: TGTGCCATCACGGACAGGGCTGATGAAAAACTGTTTTTT.

The chain has TRBV19 and TRBJ1-1, with 9 bases matching TRBD1. Looked up from germline, CDR1 is LNHDA and CDR2 is SQIVND (reference sequence). The trim removed 5 bases at V and 10 bases at J, leaving 14 bases unmatched. The CDR3 runs to 15 residues. CDR3 residues: CASSYGQGRAQGAFF. The CDR3 DNA sequence: TGTGCCAGTAGTTATGGACAGGGGAGGGCGCAGGGAGCTTTCTTT.

This rearrangement joins TRBV4-1 to TRBJ1-1; no firm D call. The ends were cut back, 2 bases at V and 0 bases at J, with 7 bases in the middle. This CDR3 comprises 14 residues. Germline CDR1 reads MGHRA; CDR2 reads YSYEKL. The CDR3 nucleotides read TGCGCCAGCAGCCAATTTCGAGTGAACACTGAAGCTTTCTTT. The encoded protein is CASSQFRVNTEAFF.

The chain combines TRBV6-1 with TRBJ2-7, with 7 bases fitting TRBD1. This CDR3 comprises 15 residues. The germline CDR1 and CDR2 sequences are MNHNS and SASEGT. V shed 1 base and J 8 bases; nucleotides not matched to a gene: 11. CDR3 sequence (DNA): TGTGCCAGCAGTGAAGAGCCCCGGGACAGAAGGAAGCAGTACTTC. Residues: CASSEEPRDRRKQYF.

The chain employs TRBV4-1 and TRBJ2-7, with 7 bases identical to TRBD2. The germline V gene encodes CDR1 MGHRA and CDR2 YSYEKL. CDR3 length: 16 amino acids. V was pared by 2 bases and J by 0 bases, with 7 bases of the junction left unmatched. In DNA form, the CDR3 reads TGCGCCAGCAGCCAACGGGCCGGGGGGAGCTCCTACGAGCAGTACTTC. Protein product: CASSQRAGGSSYEQYF.

The rearrangement joins TRBV5-6 to TRBJ1-5, with D possibly being TRBD1 (5 bases). The CDR3 sequence is 13 residues long. Per germline, CDR1 SGHDT and CDR2 YYEEEE. Deletions cut 4 bases from V and 3 bases from J, with 8 bases between. CDR3 residues: CASSDSFNQPQHF. The CDR3 coding sequence is TGTGCCAGCAGCGACAGTTTCAATCAGCCCCAGCATTTT.

The chain joins TRBV5-5 to TRBJ2-7; 9 bases agree with TRBD1. Trimming took 4 bases from V and 9 from J; bases not matched to a gene: 20. Germline CDR1 SGHKS, CDR2 YYEKEE (reference sequence). CDR3 length: 17 amino acids. The CDR3 DNA reads TGTGCCAGCAGCCTACTGAGCGCGACAGGGGGTAACCGGGGGCAGTACTTC. Protein: CASSLLSATGGNRGQYF.

The genes are TRBV11-2 and TRBJ2-1; 8 bases agree with TRBD2. In germline, CDR1 is SGHAT, CDR2 FQNNGV. The length of the CDR3 is 15 residues. J lost 8 bases, V lost 1 base, and 7 bases had no gene match. The CDR3 spells CASSLGLAGGHEQFF. The CDR3 DNA reads TGTGCCAGCAGCTTAGGCCTCGCGGGGGGTCATGAGCAGTTCTTC.

Only one count was recorded for this clone. The chain combines TRBV9 with TRBJ2-5; 7 bases align to TRBD2. Unmatched junction bases numbered 11, after V lost 4 bases and J lost 5 bases. Germline V gene data show CDR1 as SGDLS and CDR2 as YYNGEE. The CDR3 is 15 amino acids. Here the CDR3 DNA reads TGTGCCAGCAGCCCGGGTCCGGGGGAGGGGGAGACCCAGTACTTC. This gives the protein CASSPGPGEGETQYF.

The chain combines TRBV5-5 with TRBJ2-7, with D possibly being TRBD1 (6 bases). Germline CDR1 and CDR2: SGHKS and YYEKEE (reference sequence). The CDR3 covers 15 residues. V lost 4 bases, J lost 2 bases, and 16 bases lay in between. The CDR3 loop reads CASSRVRDTAYEQYF. CDR3 DNA: TGTGCCAGCAGCAGAGTCCGGGACACCGCCTACGAGCAGTACTTC.

This rearrangement joins TRBV7-9 to TRBJ2-4, with unresolved D. CDR3 length: 14 residues. The germline V and J ends were trimmed by 4 bases and 7 bases, with 14 bases remaining between them. The germline V gene has CDR1 SEHNR and CDR2 FQNEAQ (reference sequence). The DNA of the CDR3 is TGTGCCAGCAGCTCCGGGTCCGCTCCGAACATTCAGTACTTC. Translation: CASSSGSAPNIQYF. The entire variable domain, with the rest obtained from reference TRBV7-9 and TRBJ2-4, is as follows: DTGVSQNPRHKITKRGQNVTFRCDPISEHNRLYWYRQTLGQGPEFLTYFQNEAQLEKSRLLSDRFSAERPKGSFSTLEIQRTEQGDSAMYLCASSSGSAPNIQYFGAGTRLSVL.

The chain couples TRBV5-4 to TRBJ1-1, with 7 bases that match TRBD1. Unmatched junction bases numbered 7, after V lost 4 bases and J lost 1 base. CDR3 length: 15 amino acids. From germline, CDR1 is SGHNT and CDR2 YYREEE (reference sequence). CDR3 sequence (DNA): TGTGCCAGCAGCCCAACAGGGGCACAGAACACTGAAGCTTTCTTT. This gives the protein CASSPTGAQNTEAFF.

The V gene is TRBV7-2, the J gene TRBJ1-4; no definite D call. Trimming removed 0 bases from V and 8 bases from J, with 7 bases in between. CDR1 and CDR2 from the germline V gene are SGHTA and FQGNSA. CDR3 size: 13 residues. In DNA, the CDR3 is TGTGCCAGCAGCTTAGCGGGCGGGGAAAAACTGTTTTTT. Its translation: CASSLAGGEKLFF.

This CDR3 reads CASSWAFLWDRANQPQHF. The CDR3 coding sequence is TGTGCCAGCAGCTGGGCCTTTCTTTGGGACAGGGCCAATCAGCCCCAGCATTTT. V gene TRBV5-8 combines with J gene TRBJ1-5; 9 bases map to TRBD1. This CDR3 has 18 residues. Germline CDR1 SGHTS, CDR2 YDEGEE. V lost 3 bases, J lost 3 bases, and 13 bases stayed unmatched.

This clone was counted once. The chain combines TRBV11-2 with TRBJ2-7; weak D call: TRBD1 (6 bases). V was cut by 5 bases and J by 0 bases, with 11 bases left in between. The germline CDR1 and CDR2 sequences are SGHAT and FQNNGV. This CDR3 comprises 14 residues. This chain's CDR3 is CASSRDTSSYEQYF. The DNA of the CDR3 is TGTGCCAGCAGCCGGGACACCAGCTCCTACGAGCAGTACTTC.

V and J are TRBV5-1 and TRBJ2-5; TRBD1 is a possible D gene (5 bases). CDR1 and CDR2 from the germline V gene are SGHRS and YFSETQ. The V end lost 2 bases, the J end lost 5 bases, and 10 bases lay between the germline ends. This CDR3 is built from 13 residues. The CDR3 loop reads CASSLRGGETQYF. The CDR3 DNA sequence: TGCGCCAGCAGCTTAAGGGGCGGTGAGACCCAGTACTTC.

The chain recombines TRBV2 with TRBJ1-1; D may be TRBD1 (6 bases). This CDR3 is 14 amino acids long. Trimming stripped 3 bases from V and 0 bases from J, with 8 bases between. Per the germline V gene, CDR1 is SNHLY and CDR2 is FYNNEI. The CDR3 reads CASSDGTMNTEAFF. The DNA for the CDR3 is TGTGCCAGCAGTGATGGGACAATGAACACTGAAGCTTTCTTT.

The rearrangement joins TRBV5-1 to TRBJ2-2, with a possible D match to TRBD1 (6 bases). V was trimmed by 6 bases and J by 5 bases, leaving 17 bases between them. Per the germline V gene, CDR1 is SGHRS and CDR2 is YFSETQ. The CDR3 is made up of 15 amino acids. The CDR3 DNA sequence: TGCGCCAGCAAGGGACCAGGGGATTCGACCGGGGAGCTGTTTTTT. Translation gives CASKGPGDSTGELFF.

The genes are TRBV19 and TRBJ2-1; 16 nucleotides match TRBD2. The CDR3 runs 20 residues. Trimming took 4 bases from V and 6 from J; bases not matched to a gene: 15. Germline values: CDR1 LNHDA, CDR2 SQIVND (reference sequence). The CDR3 region is CASSKPGLAGGLFLFNEQFF. The DNA of the CDR3 is TGTGCCAGTAGTAAGCCGGGACTAGCGGGGGGGTTATTTCTTTTCAATGAGCAGTTCTTC.

The chain combines TRBV18 with TRBJ1-2; 9 nucleotides align to TRBD1. CDR3 length: 14 amino acids. Germline V gene lookup returns CDR1 KGHSH and CDR2 LQKENI. Trimming took 2 bases from V and 6 from J; bases not matched to a gene: 4. DNA for the CDR3: TGTGCCAGCTCACCATTGGGACAGGGAGATGGCTACACCTTC. Protein product: CASSPLGQGDGYTF.

V gene TRBV10-3 combines with J gene TRBJ2-3, with D tentatively TRBD2 (7 bases). V lost 6 bases and J 5 bases, leaving 18 bases between the germline ends. The CDR3 runs to 15 residues. Per the germline V gene, CDR1 is ENHRY and CDR2 is SYGVKD. The DNA of the CDR3 is TGTGCCATCAGCTTCGGGGGGCCGGGGGAAGATACGCAGTATTTT. It codes for CAISFGGPGEDTQYF.

The rearrangement uses TRBV19 and TRBJ1-5; 9 nucleotides agree with TRBD1. The CDR3 length is 14 residues. Germline CDR1 reads LNHDA; CDR2 reads SQIVND (reference sequence). J lost 7 bases, V lost 5 bases, and 6 bases had no gene match. The CDR3 nucleotides read TGTGCCAGTAGTGTTACAGGGGGCTCACAGCCCCAGCATTTT. The encoded protein is CASSVTGGSQPQHF. Filled out from reference TRBV19 and TRBJ1-5, the complete variable domain reads DGGITQSPKYLFRKEGQNVTLSCEQNLNHDAMYWYRQDPGQGLRLIYYSQIVNDFQKGDIAEGYSVSREKKESFPLTVTSAQKNPTAFYLCASSVTGGSQPQHFGDGTRLSIL.

This clone was observed a handful of times. J is TRBJ1-4 and V is TRBV2, with 8 bases fitting TRBD1. This CDR3 is built from 15 residues. The germline V gene has CDR1 SNHLY and CDR2 FYNNEI. V lost 2 bases to trimming and J lost 10 bases; unmatched junction nucleotides: 9. CDR3 region: CASSERPQGDGKLFF. CDR3 bases: TGTGCCAGCAGTGAAAGGCCACAGGGGGACGGAAAACTGTTTTTT.

This rearrangement joins TRBV7-2 to TRBJ1-4; possibly TRBD1 for D (6 bases). Trimming took 1 base from V and 7 from J, leaving 16 bases between them. The V gene's germline CDR1 is SGHTA and CDR2 FQGNSA. The CDR3 length is 16 residues. The CDR3 sequence: CASSLGNRAIGEKLFF. The CDR3 coding sequence is TGTGCCAGCAGCTTAGGGAACAGGGCCATCGGTGAAAAACTGTTTTTT.

This clone appeared once. This chain connects TRBV9 to TRBJ2-3; 7 nucleotides match TRBD1. The V gene's germline CDR1 is SGDLS and CDR2 YYNGEE. This CDR3 is 14 amino acids long. Losses at the gene ends were 9 bases for V and 0 bases for J; bases not matched to a gene: 7. The CDR3 here is CAIPGQSSTDTQYF. CDR3 DNA: TGTGCCATCCCGGGACAGTCTAGCACAGATACGCAGTATTTT.